The present TCR beta chain was sequenced within a study of shared clonotypes between healthy human individuals. At the level of the study: CD4 naive and CD4 memory each took three plates per donor, while CD8 naive took two and CD8 memory one.

The CDR3 extends over 16 amino acids. After removal of 2 bases from V and 5 bases from J, the junction contained 12 bases not matched to a gene. Germline V gene sequence: CDR1 MNHEY, CDR2 SVGAGI. Findings and caveats of the study: Among the subsets, naive ones generally showed larger estimated richness than memory ones.

Turning to this clone: Its antigen remains unidentified.

Sequenced by immunoSEQ multiplex PCR; TCRdb stores in-frame clones only, minus some. The repertoire consists of approximately 720,000 clones, with around 72% occurring once and the leading ten covering 1.8%. The chain recombines TRBV6-5 with TRBJ2-7; TRBD1 matches 7 bases. The specimen was memory CD4+ T cells sorted from blood. As to subset: CD45RA-negative fraction. The clonotype was recovered from a woman between 25 and 40 years old in good health. The CDR3 here is CASSYDHRGIIHEQYF. Here the CDR3 DNA reads TGTGCCAGCAGTTACGACCACAGGGGAATTATCCACGAGCAGTACTTC.